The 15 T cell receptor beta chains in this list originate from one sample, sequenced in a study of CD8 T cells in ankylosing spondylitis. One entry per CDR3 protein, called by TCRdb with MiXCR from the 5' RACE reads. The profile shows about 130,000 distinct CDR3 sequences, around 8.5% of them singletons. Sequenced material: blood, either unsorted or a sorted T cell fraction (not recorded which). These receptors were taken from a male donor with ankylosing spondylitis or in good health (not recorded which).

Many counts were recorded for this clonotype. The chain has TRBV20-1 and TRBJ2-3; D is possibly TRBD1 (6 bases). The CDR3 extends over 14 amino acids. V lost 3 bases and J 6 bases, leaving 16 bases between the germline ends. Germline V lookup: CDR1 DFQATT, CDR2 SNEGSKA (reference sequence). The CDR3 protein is CSASPGGMGDTQYF. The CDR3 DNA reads TGCAGTGCTAGTCCTGGGGGCATGGGCGATACGCAGTATTTT.

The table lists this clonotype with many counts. CDR3 sequence (DNA): TGTGCCAGCAGGCTACTAGCGGGGGAGTACGAGCAGTACTTC. Translated, it gives CASRLLAGEYEQYF. This chain uses TRBV6-1 with TRBJ2-7, with 11 bases matching TRBD2. CDR1 and CDR2 from the germline V gene are MNHNS and SASEGT. The trim removed 6 bases at V and 4 bases at J, leaving 5 bases unmatched. The CDR3 has 14 residues.

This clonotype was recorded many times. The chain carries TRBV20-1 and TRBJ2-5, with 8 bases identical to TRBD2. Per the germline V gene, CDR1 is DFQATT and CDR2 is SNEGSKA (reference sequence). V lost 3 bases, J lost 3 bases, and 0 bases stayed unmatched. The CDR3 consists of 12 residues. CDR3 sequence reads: CSASGGEETQYF. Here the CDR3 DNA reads TGCAGTGCTAGCGGGGGGGAAGAGACCCAGTACTTC.

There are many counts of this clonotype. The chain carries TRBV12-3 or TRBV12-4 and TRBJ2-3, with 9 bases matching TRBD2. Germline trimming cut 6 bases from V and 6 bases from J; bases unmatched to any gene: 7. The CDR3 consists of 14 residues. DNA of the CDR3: TGTGCCAGCAGACTTAGCGGGGGTGACGATACGCAGTATTTT. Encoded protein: CASRLSGGDDTQYF.

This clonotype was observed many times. CDR3 sequence reads: CASSFGPDTQYF. In DNA form, the CDR3 reads TGTGCCAGCAGTTTTGGCCCAGATACGCAGTATTTT. The chain is built from TRBV7-2 and TRBJ2-3; D uncertain. Germline V gene data show CDR1 as SGHTA and CDR2 as FQGNSA. Trimming took 6 bases from V and 4 from J, leaving 8 bases between them. The CDR3 has 12 amino acids.

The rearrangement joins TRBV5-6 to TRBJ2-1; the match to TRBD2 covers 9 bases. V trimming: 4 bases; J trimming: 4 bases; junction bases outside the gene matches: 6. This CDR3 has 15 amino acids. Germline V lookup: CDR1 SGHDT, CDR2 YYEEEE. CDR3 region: CASSPIAGVYNEQFF. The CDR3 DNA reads TGTGCCAGCAGCCCGATAGCGGGAGTATACAATGAGCAGTTCTTC.

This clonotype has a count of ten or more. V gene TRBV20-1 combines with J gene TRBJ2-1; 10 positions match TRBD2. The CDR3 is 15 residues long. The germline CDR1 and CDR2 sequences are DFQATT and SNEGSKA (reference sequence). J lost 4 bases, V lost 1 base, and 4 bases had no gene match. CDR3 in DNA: TGCAGTGCTAGAGCTAAGCGGGAGGGTTACAATGAGCAGTTCTTC. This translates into CSARAKREGYNEQFF.

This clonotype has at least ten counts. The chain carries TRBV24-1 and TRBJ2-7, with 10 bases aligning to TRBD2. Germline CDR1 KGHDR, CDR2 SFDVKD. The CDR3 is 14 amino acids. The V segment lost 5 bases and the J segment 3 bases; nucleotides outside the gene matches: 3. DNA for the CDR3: TGTGCCACCAGTGCCCGGACTAGCGGCTACGAGCAGTACTTC. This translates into CATSARTSGYEQYF.

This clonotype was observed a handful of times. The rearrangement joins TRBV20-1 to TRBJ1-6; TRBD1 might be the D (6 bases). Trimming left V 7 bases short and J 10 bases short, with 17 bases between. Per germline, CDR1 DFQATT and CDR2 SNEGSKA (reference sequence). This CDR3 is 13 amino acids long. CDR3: CSGYYGGNSPLHF. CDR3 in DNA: TGCAGTGGATATTATGGGGGCAACTCACCCCTCCACTTT.

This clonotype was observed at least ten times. CDR3 sequence reads: CATSRRQGFDEQYF. CDR3 nucleotides: TGTGCCACCAGCAGGCGTCAGGGGTTTGACGAGCAGTACTTC. The chain employs TRBV15 and TRBJ2-7; the D gene is possibly TRBD1 (6 bases). CDR3 length equals 14 residues. V was clipped by 3 bases and J by 5 bases, with 14 bases between them. The germline gives CDR1 LNHNV, CDR2 YYDKDF (reference sequence).

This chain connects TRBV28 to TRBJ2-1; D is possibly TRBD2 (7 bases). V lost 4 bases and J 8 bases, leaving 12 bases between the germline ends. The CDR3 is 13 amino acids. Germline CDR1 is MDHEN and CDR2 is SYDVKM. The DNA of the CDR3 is TGTGCCAGCAGTTCGCGGGGGCCGCATGAGCAGTTCTTC. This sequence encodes CASSSRGPHEQFF.

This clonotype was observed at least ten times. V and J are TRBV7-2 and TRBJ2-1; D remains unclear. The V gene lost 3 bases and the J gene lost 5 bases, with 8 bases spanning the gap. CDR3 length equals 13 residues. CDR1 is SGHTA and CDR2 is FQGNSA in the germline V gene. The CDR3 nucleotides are TGTGCCAGCAGCTTTTTAGGGAACAATGAGCAGTTCTTC. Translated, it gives CASSFLGNNEQFF.

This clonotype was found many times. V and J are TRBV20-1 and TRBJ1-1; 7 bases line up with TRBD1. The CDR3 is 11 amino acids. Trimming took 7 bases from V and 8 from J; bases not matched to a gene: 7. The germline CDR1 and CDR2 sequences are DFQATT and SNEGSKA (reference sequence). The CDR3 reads CSGKGAREAFF. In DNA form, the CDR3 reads TGCAGTGGTAAGGGGGCACGGGAAGCTTTCTTT.

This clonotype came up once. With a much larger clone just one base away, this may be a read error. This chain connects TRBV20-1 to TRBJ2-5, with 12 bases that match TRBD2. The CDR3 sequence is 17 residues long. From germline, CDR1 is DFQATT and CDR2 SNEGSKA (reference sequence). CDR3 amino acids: CCAFGLAGTDDQETQYF. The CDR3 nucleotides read TGCTGTGCTTTTGGACTAGCGGGAACCGACGACCAAGAGACCCAGTACTTC.

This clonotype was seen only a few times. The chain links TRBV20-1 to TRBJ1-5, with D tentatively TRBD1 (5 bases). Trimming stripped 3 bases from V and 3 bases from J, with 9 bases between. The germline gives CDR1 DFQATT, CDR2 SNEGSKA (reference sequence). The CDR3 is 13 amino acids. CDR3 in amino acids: CSASTGPNQPQHF. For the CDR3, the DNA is TGCAGTGCTAGCACAGGCCCCAATCAGCCCCAGCATTTT.